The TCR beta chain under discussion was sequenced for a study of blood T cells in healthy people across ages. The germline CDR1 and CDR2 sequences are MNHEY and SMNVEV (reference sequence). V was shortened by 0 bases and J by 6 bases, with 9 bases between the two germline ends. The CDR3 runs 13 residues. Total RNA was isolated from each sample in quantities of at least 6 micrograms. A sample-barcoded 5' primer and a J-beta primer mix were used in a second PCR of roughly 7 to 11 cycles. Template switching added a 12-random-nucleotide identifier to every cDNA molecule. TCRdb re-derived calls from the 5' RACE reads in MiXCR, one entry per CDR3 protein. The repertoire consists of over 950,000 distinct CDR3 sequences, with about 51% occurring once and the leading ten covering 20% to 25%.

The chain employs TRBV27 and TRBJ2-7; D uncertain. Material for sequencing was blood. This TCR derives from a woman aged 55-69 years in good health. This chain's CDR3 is CASSLSKSAEQYF. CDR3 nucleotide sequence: TGTGCCAGCAGTTTATCGAAATCGGCCGAGCAGTACTTC.